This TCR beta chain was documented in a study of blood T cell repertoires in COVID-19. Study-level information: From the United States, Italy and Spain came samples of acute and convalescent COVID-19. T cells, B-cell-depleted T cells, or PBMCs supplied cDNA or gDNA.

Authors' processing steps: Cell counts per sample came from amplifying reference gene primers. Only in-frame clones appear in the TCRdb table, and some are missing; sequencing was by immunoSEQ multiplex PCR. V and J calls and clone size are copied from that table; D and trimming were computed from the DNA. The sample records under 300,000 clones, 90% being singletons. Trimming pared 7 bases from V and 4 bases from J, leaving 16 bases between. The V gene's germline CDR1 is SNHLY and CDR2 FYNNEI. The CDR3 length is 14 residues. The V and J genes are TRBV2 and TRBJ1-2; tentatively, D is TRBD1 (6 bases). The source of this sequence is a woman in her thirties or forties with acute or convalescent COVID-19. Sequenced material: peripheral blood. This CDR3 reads CASNDGGRIYGYTF. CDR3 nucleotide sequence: TGTGCCAGCAACGACGGGGGGCGCATCTATGGCTACACCTTC.